The sequence of this T cell receptor (beta chain) was determined in a study of T-cell reconstitution after alpha-beta-depleted transplantation in children (dated by TCRdb to about 2016). With respect to the entire study: Using TCR repertoire profiling, the study quantitatively followed how T-cell immune reconstitution unfolded in children after TCRalphabeta/CD19-depleted allogeneic hematopoietic cell transplantation. General conclusions and limits of the study: The apparently early recovery of alphabetaT-cell counts about two months after transplant reportedly depended on only several hundred rapidly expanded clones that came from non-depleted graft cells. The frequencies of hyperexpanded clones fell over the following months, and after one year, T-cell counts and TCRbeta diversity were mostly attributed to newly produced T cells. In some patients, the high TCRbeta diversity seen at day 60 was put down to recipient T cells and intrathymic progenitors that had survived conditioning.

The sample's treatment or condition label is to be understood as: allogeneic hematopoietic cell transplantation with graft depleted of TCRalphabeta T cells and CD19 B cells. Transplant recipients were children who received TCRalphabeta/CD19-depleted allogeneic hematopoietic cell grafts. The method was PCR. TCRdb records Illumina HiSeq 2500 as the sequencer. Molecular barcoding was employed in the preparation of TCR libraries, with unique molecular identifiers being used to normalize TCRbeta repertoire quantification. Through fastp at Q25 and MiXCR, TCRdb rebuilt clones from the public reads, retaining in-frame beta chains. Identical CDR3 proteins give one entry, which carries the most common genes and DNA. The sample data list approximately 230,000 distinct CDR3 sequences, and around 25% of these were observed just once. The ten largest clonotypes hold about 5% of the sample. The table lists this clonotype with many counts. Its antigen specificity is not known. The sample holds no much larger clone one base away, and base qualities are not on file.

Sequencing was performed on PBMCs, mostly from graft donor cells, taken 360 days after TCRalphabeta/CD19-depleted stem cell transplant. The TCR was taken from a female patient aged 2-15 years who had a stem cell transplant for congenital amegakaryocytic thrombocytopenia, so the T cells may come from the graft donor.

The DNA reads TGCGCCAGCAGCTTCGGGGCCAATCAGCCCCAGCATTTT. This yields the protein CASSFGANQPQHF. The chain is assembled from TRBV5-1 and TRBJ1-5; possibly the D gene is TRBD1, per 5 matching bases. V lost 2 bases and J lost 3 bases; the stretch between them is 6 bases long. The germline V gene provides CDR1 SGHRS and CDR2 YFSETQ. The CDR3 sequence holds 13 residues, the cysteine and phenylalanine included. Only the CDR3 DNA is retained, 39 bases long and in frame from the first base.